The clone carrying this TCR beta chain was observed a few times. The antigen remains undetermined. Trimming took off 1 base at V and 2 bases at J, with 11 bases between the two ends. The CDR3 has 15 amino acids. Germline-derived CDR1 and CDR2 are SGHTA and FQGTGA. Criteria for exclusion of patients were uncontrolled infection, other autoimmune disease, pregnancy or lactation. Clinical symptoms, serum thyroxine and TRAb, thyroid ultrasound and orbital computed tomography together formed the diagnostic basis. Roughly 9.1 ml of fresh peripheral blood supplied the PBMCs. This specimen belongs to a study of T cells in Graves' hyperthyroidism and ophthalmopathy. Study-level results: Expanded thyroid clonotypes (above 0.001) were mostly also found in blood.

The investigators amplified TCR beta CDR3 regions from RNA transcripts. Primed by the HTBI set, a first-round RT-PCR was run on the TCR CDR3. TCRdb re-called the multiplex PCR reads with MiXCR, one entry per CDR3 protein. The repertoire holds approximately 630,000 distinct CDR3 sequences, with 15% to 20% as singletons. The chain uses TRBV7-3 and TRBJ1-1; D unresolved. This sequence originates from a woman aged 25 to 45 with Graves' hyperthyroidism. The sequencing input was blood. The CDR3 nucleotides read TGTGCCAGCAGCTTAATAGGACGATTCAACACTGAAGCTTTCTTT. It translates to CASSLIGRFNTEAFF.